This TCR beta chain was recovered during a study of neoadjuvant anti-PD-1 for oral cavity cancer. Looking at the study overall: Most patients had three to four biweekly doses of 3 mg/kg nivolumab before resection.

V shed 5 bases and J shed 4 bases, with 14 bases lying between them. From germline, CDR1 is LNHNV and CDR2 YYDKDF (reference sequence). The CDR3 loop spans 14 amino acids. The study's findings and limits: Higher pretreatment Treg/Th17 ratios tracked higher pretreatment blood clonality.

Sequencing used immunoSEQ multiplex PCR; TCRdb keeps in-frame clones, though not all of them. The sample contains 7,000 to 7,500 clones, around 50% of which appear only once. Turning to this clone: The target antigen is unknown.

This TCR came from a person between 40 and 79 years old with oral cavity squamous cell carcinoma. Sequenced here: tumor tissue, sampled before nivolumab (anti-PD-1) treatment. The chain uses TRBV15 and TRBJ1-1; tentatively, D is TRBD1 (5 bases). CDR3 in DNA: TGTGCCACCAGCCTGGGGGGATTTGGCACTGAAGCTTTCTTT. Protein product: CATSLGGFGTEAFF. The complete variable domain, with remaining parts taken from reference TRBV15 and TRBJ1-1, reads DAMVIQNPRYQVTQFGKPVTLSCSQTLNHNVMYWYQQKSSQAPKLLFHYYDKDFNNEADTPDNFQSRRPNTSFCFLDIRSPGLGDTAMYLCATSLGGFGTEAFFGQGTRLTVV.